The sequence of this T cell receptor beta chain was determined in a study of Tregs in tolerant kidney transplant recipients (dated by TCRdb to the late 2010s). For the wider study: The transplants used related donors along with nonmyeloablative bone marrow transplantation, and in the human trials mixed chimerism was transient. TCRbeta sequencing was used in the study to identify donor-specific regulatory T cells before combined kidney and bone marrow transplantation, and the identified cells were then tracked after transplant.

For TCRbeta CDR3 sequencing, genomic DNA from the sorted cells was extracted using the QIAGEN DNeasy Blood and Tissue Kit. High-throughput TCRbeta CDR3 sequencing was carried out commercially through immunoSEQ, with PCR amplification with bias correction and internal controls included. For the original study's pipeline: Unique productive TCRbeta sequences were defined by CDR3 nucleotide sequence where primers matched, otherwise by CDR3 amino acid sequence with Vbeta and Jbeta genes. To correct sorting error, sequences shared between sorted populations at a frequency ratio of 2:1 or less were removed; the rest were assigned to the higher population. A sequence was defined as donor-reactive if the sequence was expanded at least 5-fold in CFSE-low cells compared with unstimulated cells and had a frequency of at least 0.01% in CFSE-low cells. Repertoire divergence was quantified by Jensen-Shannon divergence using the top 100 TCRbeta sequences ranked by frequency. When a sample had multiple sequencing runs, each run was corrected for sorting error separately and the runs were then pooled. The table comes from immuneACCESS by way of TCRdb, which keeps in-frame sequences with V and J called. Part of the clones is missing from these tables; in studies checked, under half for an unresolved V gene and the rest for unknown reasons. The DNA gave D and trimming, while V, J and clone size come from that table. The sample has tens of thousands of clones on record, about 91% of them singletons. The ten largest clones capture about 0.34% of the sample.

Read against the paper, the sample's time point label means: blood sample drawn before combined kidney and bone marrow transplant. Unstimulated Tregs (CD4+CD25+CD127-), CD4+ non-Tregs (CD4+CD25-), CD4 and CD8 cells were FACS-sorted from thawed PBMCs. Prior to Treg sorting, thawed PBMCs were rested overnight with 200 IU/ml IL-2 at 37 degrees C. The patients were several recipients of combined kidney and bone marrow transplants from the ITN036ST trial, and samples were available only from these trial subjects. Healthy control blood was separated into PBMCs by Ficoll density gradient and cryopreserved, and patient PBMCs were collected both before and after transplant. The cysteine opens and the phenylalanine closes a CDR3 of 15 amino acids. Only CDR3 DNA remains: 45 bases, in frame from the first base. The V end gives up 5 bases and the J end 3 bases, leaving 6 bases in the junction not matched to a gene. The germline V gene specifies MNHNS as CDR1 and SASEGT as CDR2.

The paper's findings and limits, for the study overall: Because the PCR primers were changed over time for some patients, nucleotide-level comparison could not be performed across the samples from those patients. Donor-specific Treg expansion exceeded global Treg expansion in tolerant patients, suggesting antigen-driven rather than nonspecific expansion. The most biologically relevant and donor-specific TCRbeta repertoire appeared to be identified by expanding Tregs with activated donor B cells. Although technical replication error seemed to be minimal, the question of biological reproducibility was not addressed directly. The study was limited by small patient numbers, and the findings need validation in larger populations and under other immunosuppression protocols.

On this clone: It lacks a known antigen. Base qualities are not at hand, and no much larger clone is one base apart.

The chain was built from TRBV6-1 and TRBJ2-3, with 9 bases in between that match TRBD2. The sequence was obtained from a human donor who received a combined kidney and bone marrow transplant. This specimen was Tregs from blood, taken before the transplant. CDR3 region: CASSLAGVDTDTQYF. The nucleotide sequence reads TGTGCCAGCAGTTTAGCGGGAGTAGATACAGATACGCAGTATTTT.